The sequence of this T cell receptor beta chain was determined in a study of blood T cell repertoires in COVID-19. V was shortened by 2 bases and J by 10 bases, with 19 bases between the two germline ends. The CDR3 length is 16 residues. CDR1 and CDR2 from the germline V gene are SGHDT and YYEEEE. Only in-frame clones appear in the TCRdb table, and some are missing; sequencing was by immunoSEQ multiplex PCR. The sample includes some 61,000 clones, around 86% of them seen just once. This chain links TRBV5-6 with TRBJ1-6, with TRBD1 as a possible D gene (6 bases). Sample: peripheral blood. This TCR was recovered from a man aged 25-45 years with acute or convalescent COVID-19. CDR3: CASSLRQARSNSPLHF. The CDR3 bases are TGTGCCAGCAGCTTAAGACAGGCACGGAGTAACTCACCCCTCCACTTT.